The 3 T cell receptor beta chains given below trace back to one sample, sequenced in a study of low-dose radiotherapy and immunotherapy resistance in tumors (dated by TCRdb to about 2022). Sequenced using an Illumina MiniSeq. Superscript III and a set of TRAV- and TRBV-specific primers were used to synthesize first-strand cDNA, so that both TCRalpha and TCRbeta chains were covered. TCRs were amplified with Phusion for approximately 20 PCR cycles using a constant-region primer together with the adapter attached to the V primers. The public reads were quality trimmed at Q25 with fastp and then assembled into clones with MiXCR by TCRdb, keeping productive beta chains. CDR3 protein duplicates are merged, each entry listing the most common genes and DNA. Here the sample has about 89,000 distinct CDR3 sequences; 9.4% occur a single time. Jointly, the top ten make up about 1% of the sample. Explained via the paper, the time point label denotes: before trial treatment.

The specimen was PBMCs, collected before treatment. These receptors were taken from a male donor with prostate cancer.

There are many counts of this clonotype. The DNA of the CDR3 is TGCGCCAGCAGCCAAGACGCCTCCCGAGCCTATGGCTACACCTTC. Amino acids: CASSQDASRAYGYTF. The rearrangement joins TRBV5-1 to TRBJ1-2; D ambiguous. Trimming took 4 bases from V and 4 from J, leaving 17 bases between them. Per the germline V gene, CDR1 is SGHRS and CDR2 is YFSETQ. CDR3 size: 15 residues.

This clonotype was seen ten or more times. J is TRBJ2-5 and V is TRBV2, with TRBD1 as a possible D gene (7 bases). V lost 7 bases and J 5 bases, leaving 17 bases between the germline ends. CDR3 length: 14 amino acids. Germline-derived CDR1 and CDR2 are SNHLY and FYNNEI. The CDR3 DNA reads as TGTGCCAGCAAGGGGGCCTGGGCGGGGGAGACCCAGTACTTC. Translation: CASKGAWAGETQYF.

V is TRBV5-1 and J is TRBJ2-7; D gene ambiguous. The V gene lost 5 bases and the J gene lost 1 base, with 16 bases spanning the gap. Germline CDR1 and CDR2: SGHRS and YFSETQ. The CDR3 spans 15 residues. CDR3 loop: CASRSVTVASYEQYF. For the CDR3, the DNA is TGCGCCAGCAGATCAGTGACGGTAGCTTCCTACGAGCAGTACTTC.